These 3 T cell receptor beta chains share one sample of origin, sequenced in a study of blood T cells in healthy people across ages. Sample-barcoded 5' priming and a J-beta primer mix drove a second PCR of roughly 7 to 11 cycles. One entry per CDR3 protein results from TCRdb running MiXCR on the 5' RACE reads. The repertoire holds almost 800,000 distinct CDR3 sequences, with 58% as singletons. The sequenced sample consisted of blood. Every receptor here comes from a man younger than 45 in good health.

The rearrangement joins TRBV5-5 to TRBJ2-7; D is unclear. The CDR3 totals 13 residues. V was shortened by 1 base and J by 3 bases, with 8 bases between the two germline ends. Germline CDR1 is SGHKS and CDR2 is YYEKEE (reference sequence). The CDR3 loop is CASSLWLGYEQYF. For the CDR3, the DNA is TGTGCCAGCAGCTTGTGGTTGGGCTACGAGCAGTACTTC. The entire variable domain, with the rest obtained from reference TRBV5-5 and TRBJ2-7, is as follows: DAGVTQSPTHLIKTRGQQVTLRCSPISGHKSVSWYQQVLGQGPQFIFQYYEKEERGRGNFPDRFSARQFPNYSSELNVNALLLGDSALYLCASSLWLGYEQYFGPGTRLTVT.

Here the CDR3 reads CSASEASGRPGETQYF. CDR3 in DNA: TGCAGTGCTAGTGAGGCTAGCGGGAGGCCGGGAGAGACCCAGTACTTC. This sequence joins TRBV20-1 and TRBJ2-5; 11 positions match TRBD2. The trim removed 3 bases at V and 4 bases at J, leaving 10 bases unmatched. Germline CDR1 is DFQATT and CDR2 is SNEGSKA (reference sequence). This CDR3 has 16 residues.

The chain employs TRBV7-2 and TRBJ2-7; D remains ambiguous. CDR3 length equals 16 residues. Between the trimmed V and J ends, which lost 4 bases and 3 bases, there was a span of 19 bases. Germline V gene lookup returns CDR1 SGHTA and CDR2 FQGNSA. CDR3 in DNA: TGTGCCAGCAGCTCCTATGGCGTAGGCCGGAACTACGAGCAGTACTTC. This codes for CASSSYGVGRNYEQYF.